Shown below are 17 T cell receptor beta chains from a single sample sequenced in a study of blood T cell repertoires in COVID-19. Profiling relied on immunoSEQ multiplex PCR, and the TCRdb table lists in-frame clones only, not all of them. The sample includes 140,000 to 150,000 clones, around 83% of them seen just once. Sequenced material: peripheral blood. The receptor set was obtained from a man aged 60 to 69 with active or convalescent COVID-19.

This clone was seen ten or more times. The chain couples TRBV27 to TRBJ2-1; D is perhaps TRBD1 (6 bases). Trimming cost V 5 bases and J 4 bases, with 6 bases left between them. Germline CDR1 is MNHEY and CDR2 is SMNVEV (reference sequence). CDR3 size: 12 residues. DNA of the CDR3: TGTGCCAGCAGTACAGGGTACAATGAGCAGTTCTTC. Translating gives CASSTGYNEQFF.

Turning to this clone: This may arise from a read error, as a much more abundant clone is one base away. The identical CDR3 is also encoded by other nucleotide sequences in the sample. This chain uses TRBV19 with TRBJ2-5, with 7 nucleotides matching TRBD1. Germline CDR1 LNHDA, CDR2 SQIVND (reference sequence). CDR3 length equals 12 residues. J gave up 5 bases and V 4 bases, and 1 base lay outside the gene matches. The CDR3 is CASSTTGETQYF. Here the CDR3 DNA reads TGTGCCAGTAGTACGACAGGGGAGACCCAGTACTTC. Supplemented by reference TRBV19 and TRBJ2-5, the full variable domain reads DGGITQSPKYLFRKEGQNVTLSCEQNLNHDAMYWYRQDPGQGLRLIYYSQIVNDFQKGDIAEGYSVSREKKESFPLTVTSAQKNPTAFYLCASSTTGETQYFGPGTRLLVL.

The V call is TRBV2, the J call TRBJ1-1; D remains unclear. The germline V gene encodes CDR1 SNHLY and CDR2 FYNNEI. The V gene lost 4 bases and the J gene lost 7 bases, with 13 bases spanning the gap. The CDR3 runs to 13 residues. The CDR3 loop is CASSGGPRREAFF. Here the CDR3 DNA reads TGTGCCAGCAGTGGAGGCCCGCGCCGTGAAGCTTTCTTT. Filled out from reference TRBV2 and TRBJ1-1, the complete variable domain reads EPEVTQTPSHQVTQMGQEVILRCVPISNHLYFYWYRQILGQKVEFLVSFYNNEISEKSEIFDDQFSVERPDGSNFTLKIRSTKLEDSAMYFCASSGGPRREAFFGQGTRLTVV.

CDR3 region: CASSWGQDTQYF. The DNA of the CDR3 is TGTGCCAGCAGCTGGGGGCAAGATACGCAGTATTTT. This chain uses TRBV7-2 with TRBJ2-3; D might be TRBD1 (6 bases). CDR1 and CDR2 (germline): SGHTA, FQGNSA. Trimming removed 4 bases at V and 5 bases at J, with 7 bases between. The CDR3 runs to 12 residues.

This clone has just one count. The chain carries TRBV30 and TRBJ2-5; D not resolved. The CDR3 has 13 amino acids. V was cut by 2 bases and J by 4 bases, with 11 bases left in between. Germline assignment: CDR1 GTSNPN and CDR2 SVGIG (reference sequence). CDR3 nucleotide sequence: TGTGCCTGGAGTTTTCGCCGCGTAGAGACCCAGTACTTC. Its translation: CAWSFRRVETQYF.

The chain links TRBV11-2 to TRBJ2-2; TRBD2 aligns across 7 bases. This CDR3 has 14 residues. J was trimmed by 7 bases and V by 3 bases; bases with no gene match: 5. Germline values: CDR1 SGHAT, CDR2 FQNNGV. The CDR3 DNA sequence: TGTGCCAGCAGCTTTCTCGGGAGGAGCGGGGAGCTGTTTTTT. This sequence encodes CASSFLGRSGELFF.

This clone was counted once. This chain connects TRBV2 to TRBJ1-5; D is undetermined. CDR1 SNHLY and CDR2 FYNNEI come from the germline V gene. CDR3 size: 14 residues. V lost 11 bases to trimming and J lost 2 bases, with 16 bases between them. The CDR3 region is CAAKRGEGNQPQHF. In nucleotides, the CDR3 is TGTGCCGCCAAGCGAGGTGAGGGCAATCAGCCCCAGCATTTT.

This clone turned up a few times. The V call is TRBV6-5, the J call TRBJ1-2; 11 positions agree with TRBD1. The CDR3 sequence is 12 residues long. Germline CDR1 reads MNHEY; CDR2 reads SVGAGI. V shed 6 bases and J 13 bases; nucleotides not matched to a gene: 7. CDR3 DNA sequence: TGTGCCAGCAGGGGGACAGGGGGAGGGTCCACCTTC. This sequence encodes CASRGTGGGSTF.

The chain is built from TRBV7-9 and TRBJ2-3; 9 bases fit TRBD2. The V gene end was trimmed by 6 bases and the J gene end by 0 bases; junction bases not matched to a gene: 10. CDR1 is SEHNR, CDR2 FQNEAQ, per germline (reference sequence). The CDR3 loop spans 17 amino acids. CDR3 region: CASRKRNSGSSTDTQYF. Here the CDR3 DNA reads TGTGCCAGCAGGAAAAGGAATAGCGGGAGCAGCACAGATACGCAGTATTTT.

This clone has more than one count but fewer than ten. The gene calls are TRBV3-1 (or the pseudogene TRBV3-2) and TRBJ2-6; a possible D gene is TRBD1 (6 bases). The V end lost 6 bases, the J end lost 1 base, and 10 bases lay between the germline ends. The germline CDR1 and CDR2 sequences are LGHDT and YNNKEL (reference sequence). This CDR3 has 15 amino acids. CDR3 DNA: TGTGCCAGCAGGTTCGGGACATCTGGGGCCAACGTCCTGACTTTC. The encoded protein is CASRFGTSGANVLTF.

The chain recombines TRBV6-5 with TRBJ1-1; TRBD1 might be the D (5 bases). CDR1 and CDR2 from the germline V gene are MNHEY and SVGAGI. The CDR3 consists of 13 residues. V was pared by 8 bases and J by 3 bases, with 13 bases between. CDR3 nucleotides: TGTGCCAGCCTGGGGGGGATTTACACTGAAGCTTTCTTT. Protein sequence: CASLGGIYTEAFF.

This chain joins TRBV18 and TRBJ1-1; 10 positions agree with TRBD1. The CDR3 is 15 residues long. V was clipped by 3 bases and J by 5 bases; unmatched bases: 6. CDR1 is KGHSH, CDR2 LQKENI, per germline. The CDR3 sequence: CASSPTGTGATEAFF. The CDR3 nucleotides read TGTGCCAGCTCACCTACCGGGACAGGGGCAACTGAAGCTTTCTTT.

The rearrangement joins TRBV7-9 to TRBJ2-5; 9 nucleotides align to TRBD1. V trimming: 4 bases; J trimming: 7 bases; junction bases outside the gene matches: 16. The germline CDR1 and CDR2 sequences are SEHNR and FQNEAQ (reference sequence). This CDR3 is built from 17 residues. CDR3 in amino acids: CASSSPPDRGLELTQYF. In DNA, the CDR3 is TGTGCCAGCAGCTCCCCACCGGACAGGGGCCTTGAGTTGACCCAGTACTTC.

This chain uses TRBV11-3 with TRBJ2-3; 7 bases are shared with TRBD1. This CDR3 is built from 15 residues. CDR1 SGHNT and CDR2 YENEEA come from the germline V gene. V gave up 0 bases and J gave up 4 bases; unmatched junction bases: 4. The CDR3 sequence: CASSLDGTAADTQYF. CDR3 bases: TGTGCCAGCAGCTTAGATGGGACAGCCGCAGATACGCAGTATTTT.

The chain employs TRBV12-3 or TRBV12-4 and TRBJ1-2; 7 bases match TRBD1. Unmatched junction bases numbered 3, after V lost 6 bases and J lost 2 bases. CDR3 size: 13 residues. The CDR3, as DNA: TGTGCCAGCAGCCCGGGACAGAACTATGGCTACACCTTC. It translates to CASSPGQNYGYTF.

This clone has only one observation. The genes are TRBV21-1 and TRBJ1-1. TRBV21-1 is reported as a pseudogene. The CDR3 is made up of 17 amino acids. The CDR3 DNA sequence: TGTGCCAGCAGCAACCCCACGGCCGAGGGAATGAACACTGAAGCTTTCTTT. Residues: CASSNPTAEGMNTEAFF.

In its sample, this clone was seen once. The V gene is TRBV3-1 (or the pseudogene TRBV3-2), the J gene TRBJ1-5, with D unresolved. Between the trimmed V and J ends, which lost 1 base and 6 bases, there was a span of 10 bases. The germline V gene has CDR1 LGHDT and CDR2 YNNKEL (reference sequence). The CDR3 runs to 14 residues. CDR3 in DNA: TGTGCCAGCAGCCAAGGGGCGGGTAGTCAGCCCCAGCATTTT. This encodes CASSQGAGSQPQHF.